The 16 T cell receptor beta chains given below trace back to one sample, sequenced in a study of T cell responses to AZD1222 COVID-19 vaccine. Sequencing used immunoSEQ multiplex PCR; TCRdb keeps in-frame clones, though not all of them. The table includes approximately 90,000 clones, more than 90% detected once. Sequenced material: peripheral blood, taken on day 0 of AZD1222 vaccination. The receptor set was obtained from an adult in good health.

This chain uses TRBV5-5 with TRBJ1-3, with unresolved D. Germline CDR1 SGHKS, CDR2 YYEKEE (reference sequence). CDR3 size: 15 residues. The V and J ends lost 4 bases and 8 bases respectively, with 19 bases between them. The CDR3 sequence is CASSGRHPTGDTIYF. As DNA, the CDR3 is TGTGCCAGCAGCGGTCGCCACCCGACCGGAGACACCATATATTTT. The whole variable domain, remainder taken from reference TRBV5-5 and TRBJ1-3, is DAGVTQSPTHLIKTRGQQVTLRCSPISGHKSVSWYQQVLGQGPQFIFQYYEKEERGRGNFPDRFSARQFPNYSSELNVNALLLGDSALYLCASSGRHPTGDTIYFGEGSWLTVV.

The V call is TRBV29-1, the J call TRBJ1-4, with 8 bases lining up with TRBD1. Germline trimming cut 0 bases from V and 0 bases from J; bases unmatched to any gene: 3. This CDR3 is 16 amino acids long. Germline V gene data show CDR1 as SQVTM and CDR2 as ANQGSEA. In nucleotides, the CDR3 is TGCAGCGTTGAAGATCCGGACAGGGCAACTAATGAAAAACTGTTTTTT. It is translated as CSVEDPDRATNEKLFF.

V is TRBV2 and J is TRBJ2-2; tentative D call: TRBD2 (7 bases). The V gene lost 8 bases and the J gene lost 5 bases, with 18 bases spanning the gap. This CDR3 contains 15 residues. Germline V gene lookup returns CDR1 SNHLY and CDR2 FYNNEI. In nucleotides, the CDR3 is TGTGCCAGCTTTGGGGGGGGGCTCCGTACCGGGGAGCTGTTTTTT. It codes for CASFGGGLRTGELFF.

The chain carries TRBV3-1 (or the pseudogene TRBV3-2) and TRBJ1-5; D remains unclear. CDR3 length: 17 residues. Trimming cost V 7 bases and J 7 bases, with 26 bases left between them. The germline gives CDR1 LGHDT, CDR2 YNNKEL (reference sequence). DNA for the CDR3: TGTGCCAGCATGAGTGGCCCATCGATCATGGGGAACCAGCCCCAGCATTTT. It specifies CASMSGPSIMGNQPQHF.

This rearrangement joins TRBV4-1 to TRBJ1-6; D is uncertain. Trimming stripped 0 bases from V and 7 bases from J, with 4 bases between. CDR1 is MGHRA, CDR2 YSYEKL, per germline. CDR3 length: 13 amino acids. The CDR3, as DNA: TGCGCCAGCAGCCAAGATCCCAATTCACCCCTCCACTTT. Translating gives CASSQDPNSPLHF.

The rearrangement uses TRBV12-3 or TRBV12-4 and TRBJ1-5, with unresolved D. The CDR3 runs to 13 residues. V was trimmed by 5 bases and J by 7 bases, leaving 12 bases between them. The CDR3 DNA reads as TGTGCCAGCAGTCCTCAAGTGCTACAGCCCCAGCATTTT. The encoded protein is CASSPQVLQPQHF.

This sequence joins TRBV28 and TRBJ2-7, with 11 bases matching TRBD1. Germline lookup yields CDR1 MDHEN and CDR2 SYDVKM. This CDR3 is built from 15 residues. Germline trimming cut 1 base from V and 7 bases from J; bases unmatched to any gene: 6. The CDR3 coding sequence is TGTGCCAGCAGTTTATTGGGACAGGGGGTGTGGGAGCAGTACTTC. It translates to CASSLLGQGVWEQYF. Filled out from reference TRBV28 and TRBJ2-7, the complete variable domain reads DVKVTQSSRYLVKRTGEKVFLECVQDMDHENMFWYRQDPGLGLRLIYFSYDVKMKEKGDIPEGYSVSREKKERFSLILESASTNQTSMYLCASSLLGQGVWEQYFGPGTRLTVT.

Here the CDR3 DNA reads TGTGCCACCCGTGACAGGGCCGACGAGCAGTACTTC. This translates into CATRDRADEQYF. The J gene is TRBJ2-7, the V gene TRBV10-3; TRBD1 matches 7 bases. The CDR3 loop spans 12 amino acids. The J segment lost 5 bases and the V segment lost 10 bases, leaving 8 bases of the junction unmatched. Per germline, CDR1 ENHRY and CDR2 SYGVKD.

The gene calls are TRBV27 and TRBJ1-2; weak D call: TRBD1 (6 bases). This CDR3 has 17 amino acids. With 3 bases removed from V and 0 bases from J, the gap between germline ends came to 17 bases. Looked up from germline, CDR1 is MNHEY and CDR2 is SMNVEV (reference sequence). For the CDR3, the DNA is TGTGCCAGCAGTTTTTTGGGGGGCCGGCCAGCTAACTATGGCTACACCTTC. It yields the protein CASSFLGGRPANYGYTF.

The CDR3 region is CASSYARNQPQHF. The CDR3 DNA reads TGTGCCAGCAGTTACGCGCGAAATCAGCCCCAGCATTTT. V and J are TRBV6-5 and TRBJ1-5; D gene unclear. The CDR3 covers 13 residues. CDR1 is MNHEY and CDR2 is SVGAGI in the germline V gene. V was shortened by 2 bases and J by 4 bases, with 6 bases between the two germline ends.

The rearrangement joins TRBV7-2 to TRBJ1-6, with 7 bases that match TRBD1. CDR3 length: 15 residues. J lost 5 bases, V lost 3 bases, and 4 bases had no gene match. CDR1 is SGHTA and CDR2 is FQGNSA in the germline V gene. The CDR3 here is CASSFRQGNNSPLHF. DNA of the CDR3: TGTGCCAGCAGCTTCAGACAGGGCAATAATTCACCCCTCCACTTT.

This clone was seen a single time. The genes are TRBV9 and TRBJ2-7; D gene ambiguous. In germline, CDR1 is SGDLS, CDR2 YYNGEE. Trimming stripped 4 bases from V and 1 base from J, with 12 bases between. This CDR3 region has 14 residues. CDR3 protein: CASSQDGNSYEQYF. The CDR3 nucleotides read TGTGCCAGCAGCCAGGACGGCAATTCCTACGAGCAGTACTTC. Using reference TRBV9 and TRBJ2-7 for the parts outside the CDR3, the full variable domain is DSGVTQTPKHLITATGQRVTLRCSPRSGDLSVYWYQQSLDQGLQFLIQYYNGEERAKGNILERFSAQQFPDLHSELNLSSLELGDSALYFCASSQDGNSYEQYFGPGTRLTVT.

This clone was seen a few times. The chain has TRBV15 and TRBJ2-5; D possibly corresponds to TRBD1 (7 bases). Germline V CDR1 and CDR2: LNHNV, YYDKDF (reference sequence). There are 16 residues in the CDR3. Trimming stripped 0 bases from V and 5 bases from J, with 16 bases between. The CDR3 region has the DNA TGTGCCACCAGCAGAGATACCGGGAGAGGGGGCGAGACCCAGTACTTC. As protein: CATSRDTGRGGETQYF.

The CDR3 coding sequence is TGTGCCAGCAGCGAAACCGGTTGGGACGGGGAGCTGTTTTTT. Encoded protein: CASSETGWDGELFF. The V and J genes are TRBV7-2 and TRBJ2-2; no clear D. Trimming took off 5 bases at V and 7 bases at J, with 14 bases between the two ends. Germline CDR1 SGHTA, CDR2 FQGNSA. This CDR3 is built from 14 residues.

The chain uses TRBV7-6 and TRBJ2-3; 10 bases map to TRBD2. The CDR3 covers 16 residues. With V trimmed by 1 base and J by 6 bases, 7 bases remained unmatched. Germline CDR1 is SGHVS and CDR2 is FNYEAQ. As DNA, the CDR3 is TGTGCCAGCAGCTTAGGGCGGCTAGCGGGAGTGGATACGCAGTATTTT. Its protein is CASSLGRLAGVDTQYF.

V usage is TRBV7-3 and J usage is TRBJ2-1; 7 bases align to TRBD2. CDR1 is SGHTA, CDR2 FQGTGA, per germline. The CDR3 spans 15 residues. V dropped 5 bases and J dropped 5; count of bases not matched to a gene: 9. DNA of the CDR3: TGTGCCAGCAGCCTGAGCGGGGCCTCTCACAATGAGCAGTTCTTC. Translating gives CASSLSGASHNEQFF.